This T cell receptor beta chain was retrieved from a study of blood T cell repertoires in COVID-19. Turning to the study itself: The origin of the acute and convalescent COVID-19 samples was the United States, Italy and Spain. Nucleic acid was either cDNA or gDNA, and it came from T cells, B-cell-depleted T cells, or PBMCs.

This clone is a singleton in its sample. Sequencing was performed with immunoSEQ multiplex PCR; in TCRdb, only in-frame clones are kept and a portion is missing. Of around 120,000 clones in the sample, almost 85% were seen once. CDR1 is SGHVS, CDR2 FQNEAQ, per germline. The V end lost 5 bases, the J end lost 2 bases, and 10 bases lay between the germline ends. The CDR3 is 13 amino acids. The sequence was collected from a man between 65 and 80 years old with active or convalescent COVID-19. Sequenced material: peripheral blood. The chain combines TRBV7-8 with TRBJ2-7, with a possible D match to TRBD2 (5 bases). The CDR3 DNA is TGTGCCAGCAGCCTCCAGCGGACCTACGAGCAGTACTTC. Translating gives CASSLQRTYEQYF.